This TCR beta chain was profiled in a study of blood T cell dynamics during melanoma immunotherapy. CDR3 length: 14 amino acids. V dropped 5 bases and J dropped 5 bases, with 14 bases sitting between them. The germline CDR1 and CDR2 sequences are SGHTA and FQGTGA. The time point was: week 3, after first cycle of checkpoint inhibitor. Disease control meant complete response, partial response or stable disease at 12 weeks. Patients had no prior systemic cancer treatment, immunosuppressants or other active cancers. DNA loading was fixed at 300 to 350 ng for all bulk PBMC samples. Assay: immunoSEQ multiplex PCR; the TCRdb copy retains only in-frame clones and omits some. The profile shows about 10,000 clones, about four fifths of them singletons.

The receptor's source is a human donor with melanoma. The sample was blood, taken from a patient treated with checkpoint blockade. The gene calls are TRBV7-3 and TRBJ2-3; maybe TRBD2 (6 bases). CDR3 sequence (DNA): TGTGCCAGCAGCCTCGGGACTGCCCAAGATACGCAGTATTTT. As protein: CASSLGTAQDTQYF. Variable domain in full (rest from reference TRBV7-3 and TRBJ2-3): GAGVSQTPSNKVTEKGKYVELRCDPISGHTALYWYRQSLGQGPEFLIYFQGTGAADDSGLPNDRFFAVRPEGSVSTLKIQRTERGDSAVYLCASSLGTAQDTQYFGPGTRLTVL.